This T cell receptor (beta chain) stems from a study of T cells after yellow fever vaccination. Findings of the study overall: Among all clonotypes, a small share was observed in both CD4 and CD8 compartments.

TCRdb itself ran the 5' RACE reads through MiXCR, one entry per CDR3 protein. The data hold about 340,000 distinct CDR3 sequences, with 7.5% to 9% observed a single time. This clonotype was found many times. What it binds is not known. The CDR3 contains 14 residues. Germline CDR1 is MNHEY and CDR2 is SMNVEV (reference sequence). Trimming cost V 9 bases and J 3 bases; bases outside gene matches: 10. This receptor was taken from a man between 18 and 35 years old who received the YFV17D yellow fever vaccine. J is TRBJ2-7 and V is TRBV27; TRBD1 matches at 8 bases. Here the sequenced sample was PBMCs, taken on the day of the first yellow fever vaccination. The CDR3 loop is CASRVGRGHYEQYF. The DNA for the CDR3 is TGTGCCAGTCGCGTGGGCAGGGGGCACTACGAGCAGTACTTC.